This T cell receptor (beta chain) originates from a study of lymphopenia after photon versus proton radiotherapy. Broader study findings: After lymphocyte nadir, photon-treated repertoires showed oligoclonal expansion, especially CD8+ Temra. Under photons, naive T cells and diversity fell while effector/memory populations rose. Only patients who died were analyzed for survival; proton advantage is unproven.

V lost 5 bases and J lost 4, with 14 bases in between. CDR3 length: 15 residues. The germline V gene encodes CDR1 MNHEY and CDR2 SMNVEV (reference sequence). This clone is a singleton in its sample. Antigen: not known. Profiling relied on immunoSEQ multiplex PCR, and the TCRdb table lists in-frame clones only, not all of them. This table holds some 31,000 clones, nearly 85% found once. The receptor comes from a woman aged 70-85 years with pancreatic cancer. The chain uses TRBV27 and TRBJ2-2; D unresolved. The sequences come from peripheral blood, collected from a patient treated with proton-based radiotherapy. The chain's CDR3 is CASSRPGFGTGELFF. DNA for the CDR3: TGTGCCAGCAGTCGTCCGGGCTTTGGCACCGGGGAGCTGTTTTTT.